This T cell receptor beta chain originates from a study of cytomegalovirus exposure and HLA in healthy donors. On this clone: Antigen specificity is unknown.

Findings and limits, study-wide: Despite most TCR sequences being rare, some public TCRs occurred in many donors.

PCR used 60 Vbeta primers and 13 Jbeta primers. Method: immunoSEQ multiplex PCR; TCRdb's copy keeps in-frame clones and lacks some. Among around 100,000 clones listed, around 60% were seen once. Germline V CDR1 and CDR2: GTSNPN, SVGIG (reference sequence). The CDR3 is made up of 16 amino acids. The source material was PBMCs. The gene calls are TRBV30 and TRBJ2-5; 8 positions match TRBD2. Judging by the DNA end, TRBJ2-7 fits better; the J call may be wrong. This clonotype originated in a man aged 25-45 years in good health and CMV-seropositive. The CDR3 loop reads CAWTPRRVSGGNEQYF. The CDR3 DNA follows: TGTGCCTGGACCCCTCGGCGAGTCAGCGGGGGTAACGAGCAGTACTTC.